The source of this TCR beta chain is a study of control samples from healthy donors and cancer patients. The CDR3 has 15 residues. Germline values: CDR1 SGHRS, CDR2 YFSETQ. V lost 0 bases and J lost 6; bases outside the gene matches: 9. Sequencing was performed with immunoSEQ multiplex PCR; in TCRdb, only in-frame clones are kept and a portion is missing. This sample carries some 130,000 clones, about nine tenths of them seen once, and the ten largest clones take about 2.5%. The rearrangement uses TRBV5-1 and TRBJ2-7, with 7 bases that match TRBD1. This receptor was obtained from a middle-aged man in good health. The sequenced material came from blood. The CDR3 sequence: CASSLGGQRRGEQYF. Written as DNA, the CDR3 is TGCGCCAGCAGCTTGGGGGGACAGCGTCGGGGCGAGCAGTACTTC. Using reference TRBV5-1 and TRBJ2-7 for the parts outside the CDR3, the full variable domain is KAGVTQTPRYLIKTRGQQVTLSCSPISGHRSVSWYQQTPGQGLQFLFEYFSETQRNKGNFPGRFSGRQFSNSRSEMNVSTLELGDSALYLCASSLGGQRRGEQYFGPGTRLTVT.